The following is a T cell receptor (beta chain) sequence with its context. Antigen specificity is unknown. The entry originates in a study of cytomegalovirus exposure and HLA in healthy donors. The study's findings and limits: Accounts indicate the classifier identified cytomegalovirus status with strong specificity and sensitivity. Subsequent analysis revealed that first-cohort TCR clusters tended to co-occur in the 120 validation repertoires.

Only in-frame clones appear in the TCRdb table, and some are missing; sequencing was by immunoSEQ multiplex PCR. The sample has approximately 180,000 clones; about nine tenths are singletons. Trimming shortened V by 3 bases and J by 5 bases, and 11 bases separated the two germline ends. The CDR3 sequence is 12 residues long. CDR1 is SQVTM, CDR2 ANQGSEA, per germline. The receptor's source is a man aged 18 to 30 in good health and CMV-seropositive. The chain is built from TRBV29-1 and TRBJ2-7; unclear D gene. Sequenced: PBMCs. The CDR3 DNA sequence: TGCAGCGTTGAGGATAGCTTAGACGAGCAGTACTTC. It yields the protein CSVEDSLDEQYF.